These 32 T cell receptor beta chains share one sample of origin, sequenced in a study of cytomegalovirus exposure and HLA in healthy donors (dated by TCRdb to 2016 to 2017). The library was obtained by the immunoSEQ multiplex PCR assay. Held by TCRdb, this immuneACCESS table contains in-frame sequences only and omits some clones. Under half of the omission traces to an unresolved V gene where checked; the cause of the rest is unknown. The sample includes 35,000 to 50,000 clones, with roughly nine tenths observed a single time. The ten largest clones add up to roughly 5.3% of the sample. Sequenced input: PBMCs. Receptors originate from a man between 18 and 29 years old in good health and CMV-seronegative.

CDR3: CASSTTGGETQYF. CDR3 DNA sequence: TGTGCCAGTAGTACGACAGGGGGAGAGACCCAGTACTTC. The chain recombines TRBV19 with TRBJ2-5, with 9 bases aligning to TRBD1. Germline CDR1 and CDR2: LNHDA and SQIVND (reference sequence). The CDR3 length is 13 residues. Trimming at V came to 4 bases and at J to 4 bases, leaving 1 base not matched to a gene.

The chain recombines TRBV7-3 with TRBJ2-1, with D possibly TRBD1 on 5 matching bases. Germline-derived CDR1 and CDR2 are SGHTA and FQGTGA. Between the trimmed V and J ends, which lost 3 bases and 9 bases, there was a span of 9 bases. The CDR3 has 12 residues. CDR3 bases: TGTGCCAGCAGCTTCCAGGGTGCTGAGCAGTTCTTC. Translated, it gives CASSFQGAEQFF.

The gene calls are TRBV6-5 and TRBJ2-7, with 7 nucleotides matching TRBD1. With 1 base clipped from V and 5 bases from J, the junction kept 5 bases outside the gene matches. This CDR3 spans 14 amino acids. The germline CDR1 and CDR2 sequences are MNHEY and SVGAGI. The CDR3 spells CASSYWTGADEQYF. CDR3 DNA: TGTGCCAGCAGTTACTGGACAGGAGCCGACGAGCAGTACTTC.

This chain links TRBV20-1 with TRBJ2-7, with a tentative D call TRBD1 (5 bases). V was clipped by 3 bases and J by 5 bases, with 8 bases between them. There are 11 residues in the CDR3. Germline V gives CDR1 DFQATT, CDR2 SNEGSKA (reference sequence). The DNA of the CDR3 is TGCAGTGCTAGCAGGGTCCACGAGCAGTACTTC. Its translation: CSASRVHEQYF.

The CDR3 reads CASSLSVGSSTDTQYF. The CDR3 region has the DNA TGTGCCAGCAGCCTCTCCGTCGGGTCTAGCACAGATACGCAGTATTTT. This chain connects TRBV7-3 to TRBJ2-3; D gene uncertain. CDR3 size: 16 residues. Germline V gene sequence: CDR1 SGHTA, CDR2 FQGTGA. Trimming left V 5 bases short and J 0 bases short, with 15 bases between.

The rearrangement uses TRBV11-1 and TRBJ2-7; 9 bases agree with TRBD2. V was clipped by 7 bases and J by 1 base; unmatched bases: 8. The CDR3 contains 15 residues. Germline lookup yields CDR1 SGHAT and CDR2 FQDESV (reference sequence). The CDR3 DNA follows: TGTGCCAGCACCCTGACTAGCGGCTCTTCCTACGAGCAGTACTTC. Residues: CASTLTSGSSYEQYF.

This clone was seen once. The CDR3 DNA sequence: TGTGCCAGCAGCTGGGAGTACAATGAGCAGTTCTTC. The encoded protein is CASSWEYNEQFF. The chain combines TRBV5-4 with TRBJ2-1; D perhaps matches TRBD2 (5 bases). Trimming left V 3 bases short and J 4 bases short, with 5 bases between. Germline V gives CDR1 SGHNT, CDR2 YYREEE (reference sequence). The CDR3 loop spans 12 amino acids.

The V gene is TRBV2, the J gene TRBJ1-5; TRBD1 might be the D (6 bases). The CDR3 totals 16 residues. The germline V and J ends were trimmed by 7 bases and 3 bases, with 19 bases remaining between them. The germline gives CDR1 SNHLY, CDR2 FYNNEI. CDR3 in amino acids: CASTEEATGFNQPQHF. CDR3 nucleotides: TGTGCCAGCACCGAGGAGGCCACAGGGTTCAATCAGCCCCAGCATTTT.

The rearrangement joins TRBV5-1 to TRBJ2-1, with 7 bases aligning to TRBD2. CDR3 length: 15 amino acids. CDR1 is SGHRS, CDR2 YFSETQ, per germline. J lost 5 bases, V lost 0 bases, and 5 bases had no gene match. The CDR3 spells CASSLEGTTDNEQFF. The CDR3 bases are TGCGCCAGCAGCTTGGAGGGGACTACGGACAATGAGCAGTTCTTC.

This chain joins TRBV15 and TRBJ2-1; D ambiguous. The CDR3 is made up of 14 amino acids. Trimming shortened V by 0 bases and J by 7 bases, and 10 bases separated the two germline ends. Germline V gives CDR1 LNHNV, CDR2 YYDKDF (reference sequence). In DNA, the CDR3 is TGTGCCACCAGCAGAGAACTTTTAATAAATGAGCAGTTCTTC. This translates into CATSRELLINEQFF.

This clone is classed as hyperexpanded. CDR3 region: CASSIPGGVSPLHF. DNA for the CDR3: TGTGCCAGTAGTATACCAGGGGGCGTTTCACCCCTCCACTTT. The chain employs TRBV19 and TRBJ1-6; TRBD1 matches at 8 bases. CDR3 length: 14 amino acids. V lost 2 bases to trimming and J lost 9 bases; unmatched junction nucleotides: 3. Germline assignment: CDR1 LNHDA and CDR2 SQIVND (reference sequence).

CDR3 DNA sequence: TGCGCCAGCAGCCAAGATTTTAGCGGGGGGGCCTACGAGCAGTACTTC. Translating it yields CASSQDFSGGAYEQYF. The J gene is TRBJ2-7, the V gene TRBV4-3, with 11 bases fitting TRBD2. Germline assignment: CDR1 LGHNA and CDR2 YSLEER. This CDR3 comprises 16 residues. Losses at the gene ends were 0 bases for V and 2 bases for J; bases not matched to a gene: 3.

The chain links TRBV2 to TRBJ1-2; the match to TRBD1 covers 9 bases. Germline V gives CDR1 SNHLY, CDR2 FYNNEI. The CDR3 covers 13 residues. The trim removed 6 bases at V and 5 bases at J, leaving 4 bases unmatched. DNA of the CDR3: TGTGCCAGCAGAGCCGACAGGGGGTATGGCTACACCTTC. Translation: CASRADRGYGYTF.

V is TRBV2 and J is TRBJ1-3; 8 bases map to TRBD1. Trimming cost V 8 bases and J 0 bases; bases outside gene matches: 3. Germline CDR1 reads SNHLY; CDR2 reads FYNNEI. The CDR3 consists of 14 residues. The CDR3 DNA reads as TGTGCCAGCTTGACAGGGGACTCTGGAAACACCATATATTTT. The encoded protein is CASLTGDSGNTIYF. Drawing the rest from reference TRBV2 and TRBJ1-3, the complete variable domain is EPEVTQTPSHQVTQMGQEVILRCVPISNHLYFYWYRQILGQKVEFLVSFYNNEISEKSEIFDDQFSVERPDGSNFTLKIRSTKLEDSAMYFCASLTGDSGNTIYFGEGSWLTVV.

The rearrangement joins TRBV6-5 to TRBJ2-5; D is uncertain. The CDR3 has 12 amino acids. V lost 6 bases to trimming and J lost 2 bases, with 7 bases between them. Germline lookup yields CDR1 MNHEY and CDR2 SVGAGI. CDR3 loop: CASRQSQETQYF. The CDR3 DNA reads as TGTGCCAGCAGACAGAGTCAAGAGACCCAGTACTTC.

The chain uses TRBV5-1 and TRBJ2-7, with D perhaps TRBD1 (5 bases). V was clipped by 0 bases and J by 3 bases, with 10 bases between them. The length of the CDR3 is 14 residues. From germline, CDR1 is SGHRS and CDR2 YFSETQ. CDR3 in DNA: TGCGCCAGCAGCTTGGCCTGGGGCCGCTACGAGCAGTACTTC. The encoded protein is CASSLAWGRYEQYF.

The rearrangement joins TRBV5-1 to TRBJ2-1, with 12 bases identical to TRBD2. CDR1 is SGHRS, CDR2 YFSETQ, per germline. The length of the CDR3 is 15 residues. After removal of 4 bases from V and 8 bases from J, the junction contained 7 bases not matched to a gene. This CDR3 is CASSPGLAGPDEQFF. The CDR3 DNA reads TGCGCCAGCAGCCCGGGACTAGCGGGTCCCGATGAGCAGTTCTTC.

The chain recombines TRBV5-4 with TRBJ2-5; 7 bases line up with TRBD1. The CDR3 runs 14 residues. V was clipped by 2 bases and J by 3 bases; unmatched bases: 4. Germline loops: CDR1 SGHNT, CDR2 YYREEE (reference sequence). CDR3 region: CASSLETGKETQYF. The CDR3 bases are TGTGCCAGCAGCTTAGAGACAGGGAAAGAGACCCAGTACTTC.

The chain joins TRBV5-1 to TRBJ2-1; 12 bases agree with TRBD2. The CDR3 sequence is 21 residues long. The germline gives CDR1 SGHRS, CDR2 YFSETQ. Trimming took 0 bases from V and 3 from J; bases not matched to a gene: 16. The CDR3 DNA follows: TGCGCCAGCAGCTTGGTGATTAGACAAGGACTAGCGGGGCTCGTCTACAATGAGCAGTTCTTC. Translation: CASSLVIRQGLAGLVYNEQFF.

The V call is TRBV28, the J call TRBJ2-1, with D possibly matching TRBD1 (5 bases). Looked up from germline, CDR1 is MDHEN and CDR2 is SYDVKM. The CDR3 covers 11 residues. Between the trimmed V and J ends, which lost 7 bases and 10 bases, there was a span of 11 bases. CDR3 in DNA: TGTGCCAGCATCGGAGACAGCGAGCAGTTCTTC. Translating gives CASIGDSEQFF.

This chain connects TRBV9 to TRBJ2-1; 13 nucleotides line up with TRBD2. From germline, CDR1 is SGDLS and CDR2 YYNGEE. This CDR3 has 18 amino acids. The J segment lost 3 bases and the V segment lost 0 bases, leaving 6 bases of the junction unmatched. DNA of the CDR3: TGTGCCAGCAGCGTAGACACTAGCGGGGGGGAAATCTACAATGAGCAGTTCTTC. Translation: CASSVDTSGGEIYNEQFF.

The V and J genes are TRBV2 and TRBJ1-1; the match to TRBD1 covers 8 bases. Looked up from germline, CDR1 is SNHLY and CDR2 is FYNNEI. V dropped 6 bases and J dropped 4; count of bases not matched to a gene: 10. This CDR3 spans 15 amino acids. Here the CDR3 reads CASRALTGASTEAFF. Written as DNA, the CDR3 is TGTGCCAGCAGGGCCCTGACAGGGGCTAGCACTGAAGCTTTCTTT.

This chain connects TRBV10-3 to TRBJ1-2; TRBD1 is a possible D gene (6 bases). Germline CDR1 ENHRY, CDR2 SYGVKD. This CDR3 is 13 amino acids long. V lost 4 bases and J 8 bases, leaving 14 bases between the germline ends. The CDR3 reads CAISVTQGDGYTF. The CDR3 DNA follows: TGTGCCATCAGTGTTACACAGGGTGACGGCTACACCTTC.

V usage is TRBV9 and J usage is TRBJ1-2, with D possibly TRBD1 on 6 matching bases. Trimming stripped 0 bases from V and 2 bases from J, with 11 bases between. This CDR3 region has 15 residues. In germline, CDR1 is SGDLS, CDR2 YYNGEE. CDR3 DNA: TGTGCCAGCAGCGTAGGGGGTACAGGGAACTATGGCTACACCTTC. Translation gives CASSVGGTGNYGYTF.

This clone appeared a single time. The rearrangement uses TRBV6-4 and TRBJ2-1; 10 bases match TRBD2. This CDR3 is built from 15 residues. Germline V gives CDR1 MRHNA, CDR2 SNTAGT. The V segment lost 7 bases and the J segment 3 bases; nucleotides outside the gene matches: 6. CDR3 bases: TGTGCCAGCAAGAAAAGCGGGGGGGACTACAATGAGCAGTTCTTC. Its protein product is CASKKSGGDYNEQFF.

The CDR3 DNA reads TGTGCCAGCAGCCGACAGGGGTCCTACGAGCAGTACTTC. This encodes CASSRQGSYEQYF. This sequence joins TRBV6-1 and TRBJ2-7; 8 bases are a match to TRBD1. Looked up from germline, CDR1 is MNHNS and CDR2 is SASEGT. The CDR3 is 13 residues long. V shed 6 bases, J shed 1 base, and the junction held 2 bases outside the gene matches.

The CDR3, as DNA: TGTGCCAGCAGCTTGGGGCTGAGTAGCAGCACAGATACGCAGTATTTT. Encoded protein: CASSLGLSSSTDTQYF. The rearrangement uses TRBV5-6 and TRBJ2-3; D gene ambiguous. The CDR3 is made up of 16 amino acids. V lost 0 bases to trimming and J lost 0 bases, with 11 bases between them. Germline V gene data show CDR1 as SGHDT and CDR2 as YYEEEE.

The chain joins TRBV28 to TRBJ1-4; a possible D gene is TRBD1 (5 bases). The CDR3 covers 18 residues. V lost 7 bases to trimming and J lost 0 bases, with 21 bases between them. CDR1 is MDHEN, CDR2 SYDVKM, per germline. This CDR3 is CASKSPTEPYTTNEKLFF. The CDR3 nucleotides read TGTGCCAGCAAGAGCCCGACAGAACCCTACACAACTAATGAAAAACTGTTTTTT. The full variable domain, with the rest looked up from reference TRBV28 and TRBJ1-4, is DVKVTQSSRYLVKRTGEKVFLECVQDMDHENMFWYRQDPGLGLRLIYFSYDVKMKEKGDIPEGYSVSREKKERFSLILESASTNQTSMYLCASKSPTEPYTTNEKLFFGSGTQLSVL.

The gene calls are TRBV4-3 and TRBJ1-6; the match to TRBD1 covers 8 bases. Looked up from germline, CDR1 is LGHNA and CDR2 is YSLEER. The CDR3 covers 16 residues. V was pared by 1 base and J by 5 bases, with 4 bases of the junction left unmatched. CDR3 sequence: CASSQGQGSHNSPLHF. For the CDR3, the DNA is TGCGCCAGCAGCCAAGGACAGGGGAGCCATAATTCACCCCTCCACTTT.

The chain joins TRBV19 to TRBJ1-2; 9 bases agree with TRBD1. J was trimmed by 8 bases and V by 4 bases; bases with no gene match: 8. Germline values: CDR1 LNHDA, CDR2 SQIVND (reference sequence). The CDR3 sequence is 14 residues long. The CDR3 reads CASSRDRERGGYTF. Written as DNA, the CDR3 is TGTGCCAGTAGTAGGGACAGGGAGCGAGGAGGCTACACCTTC.

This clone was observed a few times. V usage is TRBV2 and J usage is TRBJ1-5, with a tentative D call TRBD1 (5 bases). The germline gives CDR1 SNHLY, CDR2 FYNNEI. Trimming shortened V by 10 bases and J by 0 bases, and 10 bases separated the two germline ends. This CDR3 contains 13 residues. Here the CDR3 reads CAMTDTSNQPQHF. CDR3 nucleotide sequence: TGTGCCATGACGGACACTAGCAATCAGCCCCAGCATTTT.

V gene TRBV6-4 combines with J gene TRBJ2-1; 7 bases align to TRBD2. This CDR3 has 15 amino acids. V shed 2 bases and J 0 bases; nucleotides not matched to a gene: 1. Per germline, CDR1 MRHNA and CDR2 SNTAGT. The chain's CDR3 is CASSDVAGSYNEQFF. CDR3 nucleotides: TGTGCCAGCAGTGACGTAGCGGGCTCCTACAATGAGCAGTTCTTC.